These 11 T cell receptor beta chains share one sample of origin, sequenced in a study of response to subunit inactivated influenza vaccine. TCRdb ran MiXCR on the RT-PCR reads and lists one entry per CDR3 protein. The table shows hundreds of thousands of distinct CDR3 sequences, with 14% occurring only once. The specimen comprised PBMCs from blood, sampled 14 days before vaccination. These receptors were taken from a man aged 45-65 years who received an inactivated influenza vaccine.

The rearrangement links TRBV20-1 to TRBJ2-7, with D perhaps TRBD1 (6 bases). V was shortened by 3 bases and J by 2 bases, with 11 bases between the two germline ends. Germline loops: CDR1 DFQATT, CDR2 SNEGSKA (reference sequence). The CDR3 has 13 residues. This CDR3 is CSARGAGAYEQYF. The CDR3 DNA is TGCAGTGCTAGGGGGGCAGGGGCCTACGAGCAGTACTTC.

The chain uses TRBV7-9 and TRBJ2-1, with D uncertain. There are 13 residues in the CDR3. V was cut by 3 bases and J by 5 bases, with 8 bases left in between. Germline V gene sequence: CDR1 SEHNR, CDR2 FQNEAQ (reference sequence). CDR3 protein: CASSFDRNNEQFF. CDR3 DNA sequence: TGTGCCAGCAGCTTCGACCGCAACAATGAGCAGTTCTTC.

The chain's CDR3 is CASSYSLQGDYEQYF. The DNA of the CDR3 is TGTGCCAGCAGTTATTCTCTACAGGGGGACTACGAGCAGTACTTC. The chain is built from TRBV6-2 or TRBV6-3 and TRBJ2-7; TRBD1 aligns across 8 bases. Germline trimming cut 3 bases from V and 3 bases from J; bases unmatched to any gene: 7. CDR1 MNHEY and CDR2 SVGEGT come from the germline V gene. This CDR3 has 15 amino acids.

V usage is TRBV5-1 and J usage is TRBJ2-1; 9 bases fit TRBD1. After removal of 3 bases from V and 0 bases from J, the junction contained 4 bases not matched to a gene. Per the germline V gene, CDR1 is SGHRS and CDR2 is YFSETQ. The CDR3 has 16 residues. CDR3 region: CASSSGQGSSYNEQFF. For the CDR3, the DNA is TGCGCCAGCAGCTCGGGACAGGGAAGCTCCTACAATGAGCAGTTCTTC.

The table lists this clonotype with many counts. The V gene is TRBV7-2, the J gene TRBJ1-2, with 9 nucleotides matching TRBD1. Trimming at V came to 5 bases and at J to 5 bases, leaving 6 bases not matched to a gene. CDR1 is SGHTA, CDR2 FQGNSA, per germline. This CDR3 region has 14 residues. The CDR3 spells CASSREGTGYGYTF. The CDR3 DNA follows: TGTGCCAGCAGCCGAGAGGGGACAGGGTATGGCTACACCTTC.

J is TRBJ2-3 and V is TRBV24-1; the match to TRBD1 covers 10 bases. From germline, CDR1 is KGHDR and CDR2 SFDVKD. The CDR3 sequence is 14 residues long. The V gene end was trimmed by 4 bases and the J gene end by 6 bases; junction bases not matched to a gene: 3. CDR3 DNA sequence: TGTGCCACCAGTGACCCGGGACAGGGGGATACGCAGTATTTT. Translated, it gives CATSDPGQGDTQYF.

V and J are TRBV5-1 and TRBJ1-1; D is perhaps TRBD1 (6 bases). The CDR3 is made up of 14 amino acids. With 0 bases removed from V and 6 bases from J, the gap between germline ends came to 12 bases. Germline V gives CDR1 SGHRS, CDR2 YFSETQ. The CDR3 DNA is TGCGCCAGCAGCTTGGCCGGGGGCATGGCTGAAGCTTTCTTT. Translation gives CASSLAGGMAEAFF.

This clonotype has more than one count but fewer than ten. Here the CDR3 reads CSARFANTEAFF. DNA for the CDR3: TGCAGTGCTAGATTTGCGAACACTGAAGCTTTCTTT. The chain recombines TRBV20-1 with TRBJ1-1; D gene unclear. The CDR3 length is 12 residues. Trimming removed 2 bases at V and 1 base at J, with 5 bases between. Germline V gene data show CDR1 as DFQATT and CDR2 as SNEGSKA (reference sequence).

In this sample, this clonotype turned up a few times. The chain links TRBV7-2 to TRBJ2-7, with 7 bases that match TRBD1. The CDR3 consists of 14 residues. The J segment lost 3 bases and the V segment lost 4 bases, leaving 6 bases of the junction unmatched. The V gene's germline CDR1 is SGHTA and CDR2 FQGNSA. This CDR3 is CASSSQGPYYEQYF. CDR3 coding DNA: TGTGCCAGCAGCTCACAGGGGCCCTACTACGAGCAGTACTTC.

The chain has TRBV11-2 and TRBJ1-4; a weak D match, TRBD1 (6 bases). From germline, CDR1 is SGHAT and CDR2 FQNNGV. The CDR3 is 19 amino acids. V lost 2 bases and J lost 4, with 23 bases in between. The CDR3 DNA reads TGTGCCAGCAGCTTAATCCCCCTCTACAGGGTTTCTGATAATGAAAAACTGTTTTTT. It codes for CASSLIPLYRVSDNEKLFF.

The rearrangement joins TRBV4-1 to TRBJ2-2; no reliable D call. Germline V gene lookup returns CDR1 MGHRA and CDR2 YSYEKL. V was pared by 1 base and J by 7 bases, with 13 bases between. The CDR3 is 15 residues long. DNA of the CDR3: TGCGCCAGCAGCCAAGCTACCCAAAAAGGCGGGGAGCTGTTTTTT. Translated: CASSQATQKGGELFF.